This record looks at one T cell receptor (beta chain) sequence and its context. Its antigen is currently unknown. This sample was taken from a study of T cell repertoires in cytomegalovirus infection. Background on the study: Signatures in public TCR beta sequences pointed to both CMV infection and matching HLA type.

A single record per CDR3 protein comes from TCRdb applying MiXCR to the reads. The sample records roughly 180,000 distinct CDR3 sequences, roughly 22% being singletons. Germline V CDR1 and CDR2: MNHEY, SVGAGI. The CDR3 covers 15 residues. The J segment lost 8 bases and the V segment lost 6 bases, leaving 8 bases of the junction unmatched. The specimen was CD8+ T cells from cultured PBMCs, collected from culture after CMV antigen stimulation. V is TRBV6-5 and J is TRBJ2-5; 14 bases are shared with TRBD2. The TCR originated in a human donor in good health (CMV status not recorded). Some clones in this sample may be carry-over from other donors' samples. CDR3 sequence (DNA): TGTGCCAGCAGCCCCGGGACTAGCGGGGGACCTACCCAGTACTTC. Amino acid sequence: CASSPGTSGGPTQYF.